Presented here are 20 T cell receptor beta chains from one specimen sequenced in a study of T cell changes during pregnancy in multiple sclerosis. Data came from immunoSEQ multiplex PCR; TCRdb stores just in-frame clones and leaves some out. The data show 25,000 to 35,000 clones, 70% to 90% seen once. The starting material was CD8+ T cells from peripheral blood mononuclear cells, obtained in the second trimester of pregnancy. The receptor set was obtained from a female donor with multiple sclerosis, enrolled in a pregnancy study.

The chain couples TRBV4-2 to TRBJ2-3; TRBD1 matches 9 bases. Per germline, CDR1 LGHNA and CDR2 YNFKEQ. This CDR3 has 16 amino acids. Losses at the gene ends were 2 bases for V and 6 bases for J; bases not matched to a gene: 9. The DNA of the CDR3 is TGTGCCAGCAGCCAAACTACAGGGGGCCGATTGGATACGCAGTATTTT. Its translation: CASSQTTGGRLDTQYF.

The count of this clone is one. This chain connects TRBV11-3 to TRBJ2-5; 8 bases agree with TRBD2. Per the germline V gene, CDR1 is SGHNT and CDR2 is YENEEA. V lost 5 bases, J lost 2 bases, and 13 bases stayed unmatched. This CDR3 spans 17 amino acids. CDR3 sequence reads: CASSPDGTGGPQETQYF. In DNA, the CDR3 is TGTGCCAGCAGCCCCGATGGTACGGGGGGGCCTCAAGAGACCCAGTACTTC.

As to this clone: The same CDR3 arises from other DNA sequences in this sample as well. The CDR3 loop is CASSLGAEQYF. The CDR3 nucleotides read TGCGCCAGCAGCTTGGGGGCAGAGCAGTACTTC. This chain links TRBV5-1 with TRBJ2-7; D is uncertain. The germline V gene encodes CDR1 SGHRS and CDR2 YFSETQ. V was cut by 0 bases and J by 7 bases, with 5 bases left in between. The CDR3 is 11 residues long. Full variable domain (rest looked up from reference TRBV5-1 and TRBJ2-7): KAGVTQTPRYLIKTRGQQVTLSCSPISGHRSVSWYQQTPGQGLQFLFEYFSETQRNKGNFPGRFSGRQFSNSRSEMNVSTLELGDSALYLCASSLGAEQYFGPGTRLTVT.

This chain joins TRBV28 and TRBJ2-1; perhaps TRBD2 as D (5 bases). This CDR3 comprises 13 residues. Per the germline V gene, CDR1 is MDHEN and CDR2 is SYDVKM. Trimming stripped 4 bases from V and 6 bases from J, with 10 bases between. The CDR3 bases are TGTGCCAGCAGTTCCGGTAGCGCCAATGAGCAGTTCTTC. It codes for CASSSGSANEQFF.

The V call is TRBV2, the J call TRBJ1-6; D perhaps matches TRBD1 (5 bases). Germline V gene data show CDR1 as SNHLY and CDR2 as FYNNEI. The CDR3 is 17 amino acids. The V gene lost 3 bases and the J gene lost 0 bases, with 12 bases spanning the gap. The chain's CDR3 is CASSELRAGSYNSPLHF. As DNA, the CDR3 is TGTGCCAGCAGTGAGCTCAGGGCCGGCTCCTATAATTCACCCCTCCACTTT.

The chain carries TRBV27 and TRBJ2-1; D is ambiguous. In germline, CDR1 is MNHEY, CDR2 SMNVEV (reference sequence). V shed 2 bases and J shed 1 base, with 9 bases lying between them. CDR3 length: 15 residues. CDR3 region: CASSLPHLSYNEQFF. The CDR3 bases are TGTGCCAGCAGTTTACCCCACCTATCCTACAATGAGCAGTTCTTC.

This clone showed up just once. The J gene is TRBJ1-5, the V gene TRBV11-2; 7 bases match TRBD1. The V segment lost 5 bases and the J segment 3 bases; nucleotides outside the gene matches: 7. The CDR3 has 15 amino acids. From germline, CDR1 is SGHAT and CDR2 FQNNGV. Here the CDR3 DNA reads TGTGCCAGCAGCGCCGGGACAGAGAACAATCAGCCCCAGCATTTT. Translation gives CASSAGTENNQPQHF.

CDR3 nucleotides: TGTGCCAGCAGCTTTGCGGGCAGGGGTTCGTCTGGCTACACCTTC. Protein: CASSFAGRGSSGYTF. The chain uses TRBV11-1 and TRBJ1-2, with D tentatively TRBD1 (6 bases). The V gene lost 3 bases and the J gene lost 7 bases, with 18 bases spanning the gap. The CDR3 loop spans 15 amino acids. Germline V gives CDR1 SGHAT, CDR2 FQDESV (reference sequence). Looking up the rest from reference TRBV11-1 and TRBJ1-2 gives the full variable domain: EAEVAQSPRYKITEKSQAVAFWCDPISGHATLYWYRQILGQGPELLVQFQDESVVDDSQLPKDRFSAERLKGVDSTLKIQPAELGDSAMYLCASSFAGRGSSGYTFGSGTRLTVV.

The rearrangement links TRBV7-9 to TRBJ1-2; 8 bases map to TRBD1. The V gene end was trimmed by 1 base and the J gene end by 8 bases; junction bases not matched to a gene: 3. Per germline, CDR1 SEHNR and CDR2 FQNEAQ (reference sequence). This CDR3 has 13 amino acids. CDR3 loop: CASSLEDRDGYTF. In DNA form, the CDR3 reads TGTGCCAGCAGCTTAGAGGACAGGGACGGCTACACCTTC.

The chain has TRBV6-5 and TRBJ2-2, with TRBD2 matching over 10 bases. The germline V gene encodes CDR1 MNHEY and CDR2 SVGAGI. The CDR3 length is 15 residues. After removal of 6 bases from V and 4 bases from J, the junction contained 5 bases not matched to a gene. CDR3 in DNA: TGTGCCAGCAGCCCCGGGACTAGCGTCACCGGGGAGCTGTTTTTT. Translated, it gives CASSPGTSVTGELFF.

V gene TRBV7-6 combines with J gene TRBJ1-1; no clear D. Trimming stripped 1 base from V and 4 bases from J, with 13 bases between. The CDR3 is 15 amino acids. Germline loops: CDR1 SGHVS, CDR2 FNYEAQ. The CDR3 DNA follows: TGTGCCAGCAGCTTAGAGTCCCTAAGCGGCACTGAAGCTTTCTTT. It codes for CASSLESLSGTEAFF.

The rearrangement links TRBV6-1 to TRBJ2-1, with 12 bases identical to TRBD1. V lost 6 bases to trimming and J lost 8 bases; unmatched junction nucleotides: 5. The CDR3 totals 14 residues. Germline V gives CDR1 MNHNS, CDR2 SASEGT. Here the CDR3 reads CASSAGQGADEQFF. Written as DNA, the CDR3 is TGTGCCAGCAGCGCGGGACAGGGGGCCGATGAGCAGTTCTTC.

This chain links TRBV28 with TRBJ2-5; no reliable D call. CDR1 MDHEN and CDR2 SYDVKM come from the germline V gene. The V gene lost 3 bases and the J gene lost 0 bases, with 11 bases spanning the gap. The CDR3 sequence is 15 residues long. CDR3 nucleotide sequence: TGTGCCAGCAGTTTTAATACAGAGTACCAAGAGACCCAGTACTTC. It encodes CASSFNTEYQETQYF.

The chain carries TRBV27 and TRBJ2-7, with 8 bases lining up with TRBD2. The CDR3 is 16 amino acids. J was trimmed by 3 bases and V by 0 bases; bases with no gene match: 7. Germline-derived CDR1 and CDR2 are MNHEY and SMNVEV (reference sequence). CDR3 in DNA: TGTGCCAGCAGTTTATCAAGGGCTAGCGGGCGCTACGAGCAGTACTTC. Translating gives CASSLSRASGRYEQYF.

The CDR3 bases are TGTGCCAGCAGCGCGACAGGGGGCTTGGGGCCCCAGCATTTT. The encoded protein is CASSATGGLGPQHF. The chain is built from TRBV27 and TRBJ1-5; TRBD1 matches at 10 bases. Germline V gene sequence: CDR1 MNHEY, CDR2 SMNVEV (reference sequence). This CDR3 contains 14 residues. J gave up 9 bases and V 6 bases, and 8 bases lay outside the gene matches.

The rearrangement links TRBV19 to TRBJ1-2; D is unresolved. Trimming cost V 9 bases and J 4 bases, with 18 bases left between them. This CDR3 contains 14 residues. CDR1 and CDR2 from the germline V gene are LNHDA and SQIVND (reference sequence). As DNA, the CDR3 is TGTGCCAGCCAAACGGCGGCAGTCGCCTATGGCTACACCTTC. This sequence encodes CASQTAAVAYGYTF.

This chain links TRBV30 with TRBJ2-2; 9 nucleotides agree with TRBD1. The CDR3 contains 15 residues. V trimming: 8 bases; J trimming: 8 bases; junction bases outside the gene matches: 15. In germline, CDR1 is GTSNPN, CDR2 SVGIG (reference sequence). CDR3 loop: CAHTGTGKDVGELFF. The CDR3 DNA reads as TGTGCCCACACCGGGACAGGGAAAGATGTGGGGGAGCTGTTTTTT.

The chain has TRBV6-5 and TRBJ1-2; TRBD1 aligns across 7 bases. The germline V gene has CDR1 MNHEY and CDR2 SVGAGI. This CDR3 spans 14 amino acids. V was clipped by 0 bases and J by 7 bases; unmatched bases: 5. CDR3 in amino acids: CASSYSEGASGYTF. DNA of the CDR3: TGTGCCAGCAGTTACTCAGAGGGGGCTAGTGGCTACACCTTC.

The chain carries TRBV7-9 and TRBJ1-1; TRBD1 aligns across 9 bases. This CDR3 is built from 16 residues. Per the germline V gene, CDR1 is SEHNR and CDR2 is FQNEAQ (reference sequence). The ends lost 5 bases at V and 0 bases at J; junction bases unmatched: 7. The CDR3: CASSQPGQGMNTEAFF. In nucleotides, the CDR3 is TGTGCCAGCAGCCAACCGGGACAGGGAATGAACACTGAAGCTTTCTTT.

The V gene is TRBV25-1, the J gene TRBJ2-1; 10 bases are shared with TRBD2. Germline CDR1 MGHDK, CDR2 SYGVNS. The CDR3 is made up of 14 amino acids. Trimming at V came to 5 bases and at J to 15 bases, leaving 13 bases not matched to a gene. The chain's CDR3 is CASSQGVAGGQRFF. CDR3 DNA: TGTGCCAGCAGTCAGGGGGTAGCGGGAGGCCAGCGGTTCTTC.